Listed below are T cell receptor beta chains from one sample, sequenced in a study of cytomegalovirus exposure and HLA in healthy donors. Only in-frame clones appear in the TCRdb table, and some are missing; sequencing was by immunoSEQ multiplex PCR. The table lists about 160,000 clones, 88% of them singletons. Sequenced input: PBMCs. These receptor sequences come from a man younger than 35 in good health and CMV-seronegative. The CDR3 runs from the conserved cysteine through the conserved F or W. Fields, in order: V gene, D gene, J gene, clone size, CDR3 DNA, CDR3 protein. The D gene is left open where the match is weak. The listing skips clone size in some rows; elsewhere it reads once, few, many or a size class.

>TRBV25-1|TRBD1|TRBJ2-2|-
TGTGCCAGCAGTGATAGACAGGGGGGATCCGGGGAGCTGTTTTTT
CASSDRQGGSGELFF
>TRBV5-1|-|TRBJ2-1|-
TGCGCCAGCGAGGTGGGGGGTATCAATGAGCAGTTCTTC
CASEVGGINEQFF
>TRBV6-1|TRBD1|TRBJ1-5|-
TGTGCCAGCAGGGGACAGGGGAGCAATCAGCCCCAGCATTTT
CASRGQGSNQPQHF
>TRBV7-9|TRBD1|TRBJ2-7|few
TGTGCCAGCAGCTTCCGGACAGGTTCCTACGAGCAGTACTTC
CASSFRTGSYEQYF
>TRBV19|-|TRBJ2-2|-
TGTGCCAGTAGTAGAGCGGAGTTAAACACCGGGGAGCTGTTTTTT
CASSRAELNTGELFF
>TRBV2|TRBD1|TRBJ2-3|-
TGTGCCAGCAGCGTCTGGGCAGGGGGAGATACGCAGTATTTT
CASSVWAGGDTQYF
>TRBV5-1|TRBD1|TRBJ1-2|-
TGCGCCAGCAGCATTGGACAGGGGGCGAAGTATGGCTACACCTTC
CASSIGQGAKYGYTF
>TRBV18|-|TRBJ2-6|-
TGTGCCAGCTACAGGGTGCCTGGGGCCAACGTCCTGACTTTC
CASYRVPGANVLTF
>TRBV6-5|-|TRBJ2-7|-
TGTGCCAGCAGTCCCCCGGAGCAGTACTTC
CASSPPEQYF
>TRBV13|TRBD1|TRBJ1-2|-
TGTGCCAGCAGCCCCCAGGGGGCGTATGGCTACACCTTC
CASSPQGAYGYTF
>TRBV7-9|-|TRBJ1-1|-
TGTGCCAGCAGCTTCGGACTGCGGGGCACTGAAGCTTTCTTT
CASSFGLRGTEAFF
>TRBV10-1|TRBD2|TRBJ2-1|-
TGCGCCAGCAGTGAAGGGACTAGCGGGAGGGGGGCCTACAATGAGCAGTTCTTC
CASSEGTSGRGAYNEQFF
>TRBV4-1|TRBD2|TRBJ2-7|-
TGCGCCAGCAGCCAAGCCCGGACTAGCGGCTACGAGCAGTACTTC
CASSQARTSGYEQYF
>TRBV28|-|TRBJ2-5|once
TGTGCCAGCAGGTCTATTCAAGAGACCCAGTACTTC
CASRSIQETQYF
>TRBV7-8|TRBD1|TRBJ1-2|once
TGTGCCAGCAGCTTATACAGGGGGCCTTCCTATGGCTACACCTTC
CASSLYRGPSYGYTF